Sequencing of this TCR beta chain was carried out in a study of vaccination and CD4 T cells after COVID-19. For the study at large: The convalescent population consisted of six males and four females, two of whom were of Hispanic ethnicity.

Indicated treatment: roughly 10-day PBMC culture with coronavirus spike peptide pools or control peptides (ViraFEST assay). Researchers reported culturing approximately 2 million PBMCs per well with approximately 10 IU/ml IL-2 and 8 to 10 ug/ml peptide pools. Comments on this clonotype: Antigen: not known.

Scientists ran DNA taken from cultured CD4+ T cells through the Oncomine TCR Beta short-read assay for sequencing. One entry per CDR3 protein, called by TCRdb with MiXCR from the PCR reads. The data contain some 10,000 distinct CDR3 sequences, approximately 83% of them singletons. The CDR3 spans 15 residues. Germline V lookup: CDR1 DFQATT, CDR2 SNEGSKA (reference sequence). Trimming removed 6 bases from V and 5 bases from J; junction bases left unmatched: 14. The sequenced sample consisted of CD4+ T cells from blood, cultured in vitro. The origin of this receptor is a human donor who had recovered from COVID-19. The chain couples TRBV20-1 to TRBJ1-2, with 8 bases fitting TRBD1. The DNA of the CDR3 is TGCAGTGCCCCGAGACAGGGGAGGACGGATTATGGCTACACCTTC. This translates into CSAPRQGRTDYGYTF.